Each of the 3 T cell receptor beta chains below was sequenced from the same sample in a study of lung T cells in sarcoidosis with Löfgren's syndrome. One entry per CDR3 protein results from TCRdb running MiXCR on the reads. The data contain 2,300 or so distinct CDR3 sequences, approximately 19% of them seen just once; the ten biggest clones take up just over 25%. The sample was CD4+ T cells from bronchoalveolar lavage. These receptor sequences come from a human donor with sarcoidosis (Löfgren's syndrome or another form), or a control subject (not recorded which).

A word on this clonotype: A single base separates this from a much larger clone, so it may be a read error. The chain employs TRBV7-9 and TRBJ2-7, with D perhaps given as TRBD1 or TRBD2 (5 bases each). CDR3 length: 16 amino acids. The V gene lost 5 bases and the J gene lost 3 bases, with 20 bases spanning the gap. Germline CDR1 reads SEHNR; CDR2 reads FQNEAQ (reference sequence). DNA of the CDR3: TGTGCCAGCAGCGACCCATCCGGGGCCCGAGTCTACGAGCAGTACTTC. This encodes CASSDPSGARVYEQYF.

This clonotype is medium-sized within its sample. The V and J genes are TRBV20-1 and TRBJ1-5, with unresolved D. Germline lookup yields CDR1 DFQATT and CDR2 SNEGSKA (reference sequence). Trimming shortened V by 6 bases and J by 2 bases, and 14 bases separated the two germline ends. The CDR3 extends over 14 amino acids. DNA for the CDR3: TGCAGTGCCGCGCACCCCCCGGGCAATCAGCCCCAGCATTTT. Translating gives CSAAHPPGNQPQHF.

Sample share makes this clonotype medium-sized. J is TRBJ1-1 and V is TRBV7-2; TRBD1 matches 8 bases. The germline gives CDR1 SGHTA, CDR2 FQGNSA. This CDR3 region has 13 residues. V shed 6 bases, J shed 5 bases, and the junction held 5 bases outside the gene matches. CDR3 bases: TGTGCCAGCAGTAATCACAGGGGGACTGAAGCTTTCTTT. It is translated as CASSNHRGTEAFF.